The rows below give T cell receptor beta chains drawn from one sample of a study of T cells in Graves' hyperthyroidism and ophthalmopathy. TCRdb used MiXCR to reprocess the multiplex PCR reads, holding one entry per CDR3 protein. The table has roughly 420,000 distinct CDR3 sequences, roughly 14% seen once; the top ten hold less than 15%. The specimen was blood. All receptors come from a woman aged 18 to 35 with Graves' hyperthyroidism. CDR3s include the opening cysteine and the closing phenylalanine or tryptophan. The D gene is left open where the match is weak. Clone size is given for some rows only: seen once, a few or many times, or a class if the clone is expanded.

j_call,d_call,v_call,clone_size,cdr3_aa,cdr3_nt
TRBJ2-3,TRBD2,TRBV15,many,CATSRVRAGGTDTQYF,TGTGCCACCAGCAGAGTCCGAGCGGGAGGAACAGATACGCAGTATTTT
TRBJ1-3,TRBD1,TRBV12-3/TRBV12-4,many,CASSWDRGIYGNTIYF,TGTGCCAGCAGCTGGGACAGGGGGATCTATGGAAACACCATATATTTT
TRBJ2-2,NA,TRBV4-3,few,CASSNRGTAGELFF,TGCGCCAGCAGCAACCGCGGGACGGCCGGGGAGCTGTTTTTT
TRBJ2-7,NA,TRBV18,NA,CASSPLLDSAEQYF,TGTGCCAGCTCACCCCTTTTGGATAGTGCCGAGCAGTACTTC
TRBJ2-5,NA,TRBV4-1,few,CASSQESGKEETQYF,TGCGCCAGCAGCCAAGAGTCAGGCAAGGAAGAGACCCAGTACTTC
TRBJ1-2,NA,TRBV20-1,NA,CSAGAGITYGYTF,TGCAGTGCAGGCGCGGGGATCACCTATGGCTACACCTTC
TRBJ2-3,TRBD2,TRBV7-2,many,CASGRAGVTDTQYF,TGTGCCAGCGGACGAGCGGGAGTCACAGATACGCAGTATTTT
TRBJ2-7,NA,TRBV20-1,many,CSAGDGSYEQYF,TGCAGTGCTGGGGACGGGTCCTACGAGCAGTACTTC
TRBJ1-1,NA,TRBV11-2,few,CASSFLAVMNTEAFF,TGTGCCAGCAGCTTTTTGGCAGTTATGAACACTGAAGCTTTCTTT
TRBJ2-5,NA,TRBV6-2/TRBV6-3,many,CASSYYGLPQETQYF,TGTGCCAGCAGTTACTACGGGCTGCCCCAAGAGACCCAGTACTTC
TRBJ2-7,TRBD2,TRBV7-2,many,CASSFRLAGTYEQYF,TGTGCCAGCAGCTTTAGACTAGCGGGGACCTACGAGCAGTACTTC
TRBJ2-7,NA,TRBV12-3/TRBV12-4,NA,CASSWSGSYEQYF,TGTGCCAGCAGTTGGTCAGGCTCCTACGAGCAGTACTTC
TRBJ2-2,TRBD1,TRBV11-3,many,CASSPRDRGSYTGELFF,TGTGCCAGCAGCCCCCGGGACAGGGGAAGTTACACCGGGGAGCTGTTTTTT
TRBJ1-1,NA,TRBV4-2,few,CASSQEGQNTEAFF,TGTGCCAGCAGCCAAGAAGGGCAGAACACTGAAGCTTTCTTT
TRBJ2-1,TRBD2,TRBV5-5,NA,CASSLDAGAYDEQFF,TGTGCCAGCAGCTTGGATGCGGGAGCCTACGATGAGCAGTTCTTC
TRBJ2-7,NA,TRBV24-1,NA,CATSDKNEQYF,TGTGCCACCAGTGACAAGAACGAGCAGTACTTC
TRBJ2-1,NA,TRBV28,NA,CASSILGNHGGNEQFF,TGTGCCAGTAGTATCCTTGGCAACCACGGGGGCAATGAGCAGTTCTTC
TRBJ1-2,NA,TRBV13,NA,CASSSGRQRHGYTF,TGTGCCAGCAGTTCCGGCCGCCAGAGGCATGGCTACACCTTC
TRBJ2-1,TRBD1,TRBV2,many,CASKIEGATYNEQFF,TGTGCCAGCAAGATCGAGGGGGCGACCTACAATGAGCAGTTCTTC
TRBJ2-1,TRBD2,TRBV2,many,CASSEVGTSGPWVDEQFF,TGTGCCAGCAGTGAAGTCGGGACTAGCGGGCCCTGGGTAGATGAGCAGTTCTTC
TRBJ1-4,NA,TRBV7-9,many,CASSAVDEGLDEKLFF,TGTGCCAGCAGCGCCGTTGATGAGGGGTTGGATGAAAAACTGTTTTTT
TRBJ2-1,TRBD2,TRBV11-2,many,CASSLDSEASGNYNEQFF,TGTGCCAGCAGCTTAGATAGTGAAGCTAGCGGAAACTACAATGAGCAGTTCTTC
TRBJ1-5,TRBD1,TRBV29-1,few,CSVLEGADNQPQHF,TGCAGCGTTCTAGAGGGGGCGGATAATCAGCCCCAGCATTTT
TRBJ2-4,NA,TRBV2,many,CASSLTTLGSKNIQYF,TGTGCCAGCAGTCTCACCACTTTGGGTTCCAAAAACATTCAGTACTTC
TRBJ2-7,NA,TRBV29-1,NA,CSVTGQFEQYF,TGCAGCGTTACCGGACAGTTCGAGCAGTACTTC
TRBJ2-4,NA,TRBV19,NA,CASSINRLIAKNIQYF,TGTGCCAGTAGTATAAACCGTTTAATAGCCAAAAACATTCAGTACTTC
TRBJ2-1,NA,TRBV7-9,few,CASSVTIGDEQFF,TGTGCCAGCAGCGTAACTATAGGGGATGAGCAGTTCTTC
TRBJ2-1,NA,TRBV13,NA,CASTSWSDARRKDNEQFF,TGTGCCAGCACCTCATGGTCGGACGCCCGACGGAAAGACAATGAGCAGTTCTTC
TRBJ2-4,TRBD2,TRBV20-1,few,CSARVGLAGGKNIQYF,TGCAGTGCTAGAGTGGGGCTAGCGGGGGGGAAAAACATTCAGTACTTC
TRBJ2-1,TRBD2,TRBV5-1,NA,CASSSSSGSSEQFF,TGCGCCAGCAGCTCTTCTAGCGGGAGCAGTGAGCAGTTCTTC
TRBJ2-1,TRBD2,TRBV20-1,many,CSASGAGANEQFF,TGCAGTGCTAGTGGCGCGGGAGCCAATGAGCAGTTCTTC
TRBJ1-1,NA,TRBV5-1,many,CASSFGTLNTEAFF,TGCGCCAGCAGCTTCGGGACACTGAACACTGAAGCTTTCTTT
TRBJ2-1,TRBD2,TRBV7-6,many,CASSQTSGGATYNEQFF,TGTGCCAGCAGCCAGACTAGCGGGGGGGCAACCTACAATGAGCAGTTCTTC
TRBJ1-5,NA,TRBV7-2,NA,CASSLMGAQPQHF,TGTGCCAGCAGCTTAATGGGGGCTCAGCCCCAGCATTTT
TRBJ1-6,TRBD1,TRBV28,few,CASSLGTGAGNSPLHF,TGTGCCAGCAGTTTAGGGACAGGGGCTGGTAATTCACCCCTCCACTTT
TRBJ2-5,NA,TRBV27,many,CASSFLPVQETQYF,TGTGCCAGCAGTTTTCTTCCAGTCCAAGAGACCCAGTACTTC
TRBJ1-5,TRBD1,TRBV20-1,many,CSATQTTGYDQPQHF,TGCAGTGCTACACAGACGACAGGGTATGATCAGCCCCAGCATTTT
TRBJ1-1,NA,TRBV19,few,CASSISRGSTEAFF,TGTGCCAGTAGTATCAGTCGGGGAAGCACTGAAGCTTTCTTT
TRBJ2-7,TRBD2,TRBV12-3/TRBV12-4,many,CASSLIPRFGGGRSVPYEQYF,TGTGCCAGCAGTTTGATCCCCCGTTTTGGGGGAGGGAGATCCGTACCCTACGAGCAGTACTTC